This entry features one TCR beta chain sequence. Its specificity is unknown. This CDR3 has 13 residues. The germline V gene encodes CDR1 MNHEY and CDR2 SVGAGI. The V end lost 6 bases, the J end lost 0 bases, and 8 bases lay between the germline ends. This entry belongs to a study of T cell responses to AZD1222 COVID-19 vaccine. Only in-frame clones appear in the TCRdb table, and some are missing; sequencing was by immunoSEQ multiplex PCR. The sample lists around 67,000 clones, 80% to 90% occurring once. Overall study findings and caveats: Across spike, vaccine-associated CD4 TCRs were found, dominant at 160-218 and 743-854.

Second doses were pooled across both intervals (about 4 or about 12 weeks). The gene calls are TRBV6-5 and TRBJ1-1, with D possibly matching TRBD1 (5 bases). Material: peripheral blood, obtained 28 days after the second AZD1222 dose. The sequence derives from an adult who received the AZD1222 COVID-19 vaccine. Here the CDR3 DNA reads TGTGCCAGCAGGGACACCTTGAACACTGAAGCTTTCTTT. It encodes CASRDTLNTEAFF.